Listed below are T cell receptor beta chains from one sample, sequenced in a study of T cells in Graves' hyperthyroidism and ophthalmopathy. MiXCR, run by TCRdb on the multiplex PCR reads, gives a single entry per CDR3 protein. This sample has about 600,000 distinct CDR3 sequences, with about a sixth found just once. Sequencing was carried out using blood. The receptors originated from a middle-aged woman with Graves' ophthalmopathy. The CDR3 runs from the conserved cysteine through the conserved F or W. The D gene is left open where the match is weak. Rows give clone size only sometimes, using once, few, many, or a class for an expanded clone.

clone size	D gene	V gene	J gene	CDR3 DNA	CDR3 protein
NA	NA	TRBV7-2	TRBJ1-2	TGTGCCAGCAGCTCTAGGGGCTCGCAAAGCTCTAACTATGGCTACACCTTC	CASSSRGSQSSNYGYTF
few	TRBD2	TRBV20-1	TRBJ2-7	TGCAGTGCTAGAGGACTAGCGATCCACGAGCAGTACTTC	CSARGLAIHEQYF
many	NA	TRBV2	TRBJ2-1	TGTGCCAGCAAGAGGCAGGGTACTGAGCAGTTCTTC	CASKRQGTEQFF
many	TRBD1	TRBV2	TRBJ2-3	TGTGCCAGCAGTGAAAGCTGGGACAGGGGGCGGTCAGATACGCAGTATTTT	CASSESWDRGRSDTQYF
NA	NA	TRBV4-1	TRBJ1-3	TGCGCCAGCAGCCAAGTTTCTCGGGTGATCGGAAACACCATATATTTT	CASSQVSRVIGNTIYF
many	NA	TRBV20-1	TRBJ1-1	TGCAGTGCTAGACGGGAAAACACTGAAGCTTTCTTT	CSARRENTEAFF
many	TRBD2	TRBV7-9	TRBJ2-3	TGTGCCAGCAGCTCGACCCCAAGACTAGCGGAGACTAGCACAGATACGCAGTATTTT	CASSSTPRLAETSTDTQYF
few	TRBD1	TRBV28	TRBJ1-3	TGTGCCAGCAGAGAAACAGGGGGCGCTGGAAACACCATATATTTT	CASRETGGAGNTIYF
many	TRBD1	TRBV18	TRBJ1-1	TGTGCCAGCTCACCACAGGGGGCGAACACTGAAGCTTTCTTT	CASSPQGANTEAFF
NA	TRBD2	TRBV7-3	TRBJ2-7	TGCGCCAGCAGCCCACTAACCGGGACTAGCTCCTACGAGCAGTACTTC	CASSPLTGTSSYEQYF
NA	TRBD1	TRBV19	TRBJ2-1	TGTGCCAGCACTCCCACAGGGGGAATTAATGAGCAGTTCTTC	CASTPTGGINEQFF
many	NA	TRBV3-1	TRBJ1-2	TGTGCCAGCAGCCAAGGAAAGAATGGCTACACCTTC	CASSQGKNGYTF
many	NA	TRBV3-1	TRBJ2-1	TGTGCCAGCAGCCCCACCCGTAATGAGCAGTTCTTC	CASSPTRNEQFF
NA	TRBD1	TRBV5-1	TRBJ1-2	TGTGCCAGCAGCCTCAACAGGGGGGCCTATGGCTACACCTTC	CASSLNRGAYGYTF
NA	NA	TRBV12-3/TRBV12-4	TRBJ1-6	TGTGCCAGCAGTCGCGACGGGACTTCACCCCTCCACTTT	CASSRDGTSPLHF
medium-sized	TRBD1	TRBV11-2	TRBJ1-6	TGTGCCAGCAGCTTACTTCAGGGGGGTAATTCACCCCTCCACTTT	CASSLLQGGNSPLHF
NA	NA	TRBV19	TRBJ1-5	TGTGCCAGTAGTATCGACGGGGTTCAGCCCCAGCATTTT	CASSIDGVQPQHF
many	TRBD2	TRBV6-1	TRBJ2-1	TGTGCCAGCAGTGAAGAAGCGGGATCCTACAATGAGCAGTTCTTC	CASSEEAGSYNEQFF
many	TRBD1	TRBV28	TRBJ2-1	TGTGCCAGCAGTTTACCCACAGGGGGTCAACAGTTCTTC	CASSLPTGGQQFF
NA	TRBD1	TRBV7-2	TRBJ1-1	TGTGCCAGCAGCTTAGCAGGGGGCCGGACTGAAGCTTTCTTT	CASSLAGGRTEAFF
many	NA	TRBV7-9	TRBJ2-5	TGTGCCAGCAGCTACGACATTAGGGGAAGAGAGACCCAGTACTTC	CASSYDIRGRETQYF
many	NA	TRBV5-1	TRBJ1-1	TGCGCCAGCACGATGGTAGTGGGGAACACTGAAGCTTTCTTT	CASTMVVGNTEAFF
few	NA	TRBV7-2	TRBJ2-7	TGTGCCAGCAGCTTAGCTGTGCTCTACGAGCAGTACTTC	CASSLAVLYEQYF
few	NA	TRBV28	TRBJ1-1	TGTGCCAGCAGTTTATTCAAGTACACTGAAGCTTTCTTT	CASSLFKYTEAFF
many	TRBD1	TRBV20-1	TRBJ1-1	TGCAGTGCAAGACGACAGGGGGTCACTGAAGCTTTCTTT	CSARRQGVTEAFF
NA	NA	TRBV6-5	TRBJ1-4	TGTGCCAGCAGTTACTCGTTCGGGGCGGCAACTAATGAAAAACTGTTTTTT	CASSYSFGAATNEKLFF
many	TRBD2	TRBV28	TRBJ2-1	TGTGCCAGCAGACCGGTTAGGGAAGCGGGAGCAAAAAATGAGCAGTTCTTC	CASRPVREAGAKNEQFF
NA	TRBD1	TRBV20-1	TRBJ1-4	TGCAGTGCTAGAGTGGCGAGCCCCAGGGGGGAAAAACTGTTTTTT	CSARVASPRGEKLFF
few	TRBD1	TRBV29-1	TRBJ1-1	TGCAGCGTCCAGGACAGGGGGCGGTTTGGCACTGAAGCTTTCTTT	CSVQDRGRFGTEAFF
NA	NA	TRBV19	TRBJ2-5	TGTGCCAGTAGGTACAGGGGGGGGACCCAGTACTTC	CASRYRGGTQYF
NA	TRBD2	TRBV10-2	TRBJ2-5	TGCGCCAGCTTGCCGGGGGCTAGCGGGGGGATGCAAGAGACCCAGTACTTC	CASLPGASGGMQETQYF
once	TRBD1	TRBV11-1	TRBJ1-2	TGTGCCAGCAGCTCCGGGACAGTCTATGGCTACACCTTC	CASSSGTVYGYTF
few	NA	TRBV11-3	TRBJ2-2	TGTGCCAGCAGCTTAGAGGCTGGGACGGACACCGGGGAGCTGTTTTTT	CASSLEAGTDTGELFF
many	NA	TRBV6-1	TRBJ2-7	TGTGCCAGCAGTCAACGGGACATCTCCTACGAGCAGTACTTC	CASSQRDISYEQYF
NA	TRBD1	TRBV6-1	TRBJ2-3	TGTGCCAGCAGTGAAGAGACAGGGGGCACAGATACGCAGTATTTT	CASSEETGGTDTQYF
NA	NA	TRBV12-3/TRBV12-4	TRBJ1-2	TGTGCCAGCAGTTTAGAGCGAGTCGGGGGTGGCTACACCTTC	CASSLERVGGGYTF
NA	NA	TRBV6-5	TRBJ2-7	TGTGCCAGCAGTTACTCGGTCGGAAACGAGCAGTACTTC	CASSYSVGNEQYF
NA	TRBD1	TRBV3-1	TRBJ2-1	TGTGCCAGCAGCCCCCGGGACAGGGGCGACAATGAGCAGTTCTTC	CASSPRDRGDNEQFF
many	TRBD1	TRBV28	TRBJ2-3	TGTGCCAGCAGTTTAGGGGGGACAGGGTCAGATACGCAGTATTTT	CASSLGGTGSDTQYF
few	NA	TRBV27	TRBJ2-7	TGTGCCAGCAGTTACGATGGGGGCCACGAGCAGTACTTC	CASSYDGGHEQYF
many	NA	TRBV7-9	TRBJ2-7	TGTGCCAGCAGCTCCCCCAGGGGTGTCTACGAGCAGTACTTC	CASSSPRGVYEQYF
many	NA	TRBV20-1	TRBJ2-7	TGCAGTGCTAGCGAAACTCAATACGAGCAGTACTTC	CSASETQYEQYF
many	TRBD1	TRBV28	TRBJ2-5	TGTGCCAGCAGTTTATTAGGGGACAGGGAACAAGAGACCCAGTACTTC	CASSLLGDREQETQYF